Given below is one TCR beta chain in context. The sample is drawn from a study of CD8 T cells in Susac syndrome. cDNA came from approximately 0.5 to 1 ug RNA primed by random hexamers. TCRdb used MiXCR to reprocess the immunoSEQ multiplex PCR reads, holding one entry per CDR3 protein. Here the sample spans 150,000 to 200,000 distinct CDR3 sequences, roughly 94% being singletons. V was clipped by 4 bases and J by 1 base, with 14 bases between them. Looked up from germline, CDR1 is SGHDT and CDR2 is YYEEEE. The CDR3 consists of 15 residues. The TCR was taken from a human donor with multiple sclerosis. V usage is TRBV5-6 and J usage is TRBJ2-5; D may be TRBD1 (6 bases). Sample: CD4+ T cells from PBMCs. CDR3 sequence (DNA): TGTGCCAGCAGCAAAGAGACAGGTGCCCAAGAGACCCAGTACTTC. Translated, it gives CASSKETGAQETQYF.